The 26 T cell receptor beta chains reported below all come from one sample, sequenced in a study of T cell responses to AZD1222 COVID-19 vaccine. Generated by immunoSEQ multiplex PCR, the TCRdb table keeps only in-frame clones and is missing some. The profile shows 100,000 to 150,000 clones, about 94% of them singletons. Sequences were derived from peripheral blood, sampled on day 0 of AZD1222 vaccination. All receptors derive from an adult in good health.

A single count supports this clone. The CDR3 sequence: CASTSSGRVSTDTQYF. CDR3 DNA: TGTGCCAGCACCTCTAGCGGGAGGGTTAGCACAGATACGCAGTATTTT. This chain uses TRBV7-3 with TRBJ2-3; 12 bases match TRBD2. J gave up 0 bases and V 7 bases, and 5 bases lay outside the gene matches. From germline, CDR1 is SGHTA and CDR2 FQGTGA. This CDR3 is 16 amino acids long.

V is TRBV6-1 and J is TRBJ1-6; D perhaps matches TRBD1 (5 bases). This CDR3 has 13 amino acids. In germline, CDR1 is MNHNS, CDR2 SASEGT. Trimming stripped 3 bases from V and 10 bases from J, with 10 bases between. The CDR3 spells CASSDRDESPLHF. The CDR3 DNA follows: TGTGCCAGCAGTGACAGGGACGAGTCACCCCTCCACTTT.

This chain links TRBV9 with TRBJ2-1, with 7 bases identical to TRBD2. There are 15 residues in the CDR3. Germline CDR1 reads SGDLS; CDR2 reads YYNGEE. V was pared by 0 bases and J by 3 bases, with 3 bases of the junction left unmatched. CDR3 nucleotide sequence: TGTGCCAGCAGCGTAGGCGGGAGAGACTACAATGAGCAGTTCTTC. It yields the protein CASSVGGRDYNEQFF.

The V and J genes are TRBV4-1 and TRBJ1-5, with 9 bases identical to TRBD1. This CDR3 is built from 14 residues. CDR1 and CDR2 (germline): MGHRA, YSYEKL. The V gene end was trimmed by 4 bases and the J gene end by 7 bases; junction bases not matched to a gene: 5. This chain's CDR3 is CASSPDRGGQPQHF. Written as DNA, the CDR3 is TGCGCCAGCAGCCCAGACAGGGGGGGCCAGCCCCAGCATTTT.

The chain joins TRBV5-6 to TRBJ2-7; D may be TRBD1 or TRBD2 (6 bases each). V was clipped by 3 bases and J by 3 bases, with 16 bases between them. Germline CDR1 SGHDT, CDR2 YYEEEE. The CDR3 consists of 15 residues. The CDR3 loop reads CASSWGAVIGYEQYF. Here the CDR3 DNA reads TGTGCCAGCAGCTGGGGGGCAGTAATCGGCTACGAGCAGTACTTC. Based on the CDR3 plus reference TRBV5-6 and TRBJ2-7, the full variable domain is DAGVTQSPTHLIKTRGQQVTLRCSPKSGHDTVSWYQQALGQGPQFIFQYYEEEERQRGNFPDRFSGHQFPNYSSELNVNALLLGDSALYLCASSWGAVIGYEQYFGPGTRLTVT.

The chain couples TRBV27 to TRBJ2-7, with 12 bases lining up with TRBD2. In germline, CDR1 is MNHEY, CDR2 SMNVEV (reference sequence). The CDR3 loop spans 17 amino acids. V lost 6 bases to trimming and J lost 7 bases; unmatched junction nucleotides: 16. The DNA of the CDR3 is TGTGCCAGCAGCCTTGGGACTAGCGGGTACCCTTTGAGGGAGCAGTACTTC. This gives the protein CASSLGTSGYPLREQYF.

This chain connects TRBV5-6 to TRBJ1-2; 9 bases match TRBD1. CDR3 length equals 16 residues. The V and J ends lost 4 bases and 7 bases, in that order; junction bases with no gene match: 14. Looked up from germline, CDR1 is SGHDT and CDR2 is YYEEEE. CDR3 DNA: TGTGCCAGCAGCCCACCCGGGACAGGGATAGGCCTTGGCTACACCTTC. Translation: CASSPPGTGIGLGYTF. Looking up the rest from reference TRBV5-6 and TRBJ1-2 gives the full variable domain: DAGVTQSPTHLIKTRGQQVTLRCSPKSGHDTVSWYQQALGQGPQFIFQYYEEEERQRGNFPDRFSGHQFPNYSSELNVNALLLGDSALYLCASSPPGTGIGLGYTFGSGTRLTVV.

The chain couples TRBV3-1 (or the pseudogene TRBV3-2) to TRBJ2-7; maybe TRBD2 (6 bases). Germline V gene sequence: CDR1 LGHDT, CDR2 YNNKEL (reference sequence). This CDR3 region has 16 residues. V was cut by 1 base and J by 0 bases, with 13 bases left in between. Here the CDR3 reads CASSQGKRGISYEQYF. The CDR3 DNA reads as TGTGCCAGCAGCCAAGGAAAACGCGGGATCTCCTACGAGCAGTACTTC.

V and J are TRBV28 and TRBJ2-7, with D perhaps TRBD1 (6 bases). The V end lost 8 bases, the J end lost 6 bases, and 14 bases lay between the germline ends. Germline values: CDR1 MDHEN, CDR2 SYDVKM. There are 12 residues in the CDR3. CDR3 in amino acids: CASGGDRREQYF. For the CDR3, the DNA is TGTGCCAGCGGGGGCGACCGTCGCGAGCAGTACTTC.

The chain is built from TRBV6-6 and TRBJ2-5; the match to TRBD1 covers 8 bases. This CDR3 is 12 amino acids long. With V trimmed by 5 bases and J by 4 bases, 0 bases remained unmatched. The germline V gene has CDR1 MNHNY and CDR2 SVGAGI (reference sequence). The CDR3 sequence is CASSTGGETQYF. The CDR3 coding sequence is TGTGCCAGCAGTACAGGGGGAGAGACCCAGTACTTC.

About this clone: An end of the junction differs from the germline gene, which may be a read error. Other DNA sequences in the same sample also yield this CDR3. The CDR3 sequence: CASSLGTANTEAFF. CDR3 nucleotides: TGTGCCAGCAGTTTAGGGACGGCGAACACTGAAGCTTTCTTT. This chain uses TRBV11-2 with TRBJ1-1; tentatively, D is TRBD1 (5 bases). This CDR3 region has 14 residues. Per the germline V gene, CDR1 is SGHAT and CDR2 is FQNNGV.

The CDR3 here is CASSPMDRELYQPQHF. CDR3 bases: TGTGCCAGCAGCCCGATGGACAGGGAGTTATATCAGCCCCAGCATTTT. The J gene is TRBJ1-5, the V gene TRBV5-5; 8 nucleotides line up with TRBD1. With 4 bases clipped from V and 5 bases from J, the junction kept 11 bases outside the gene matches. The germline gives CDR1 SGHKS, CDR2 YYEKEE (reference sequence). The CDR3 sequence is 16 residues long. Full variable domain (missing parts from reference TRBV5-5 and TRBJ1-5): DAGVTQSPTHLIKTRGQQVTLRCSPISGHKSVSWYQQVLGQGPQFIFQYYEKEERGRGNFPDRFSARQFPNYSSELNVNALLLGDSALYLCASSPMDRELYQPQHFGDGTRLSIL.

Note on this clone: In the same sample, other DNA sequences code for this CDR3. This rearrangement joins TRBV9 to TRBJ2-2; the D call may be TRBD1 or TRBD2 (5 bases each). CDR3 length: 14 amino acids. Trimming stripped 0 bases from V and 5 bases from J, with 8 bases between. Germline values: CDR1 SGDLS, CDR2 YYNGEE. The DNA for the CDR3 is TGTGCCAGCAGCGTAGGTGGGGGAACCGGGGAGCTGTTTTTT. Protein product: CASSVGGGTGELFF. Full variable domain (remainder filled in from reference TRBV9 and TRBJ2-2): DSGVTQTPKHLITATGQRVTLRCSPRSGDLSVYWYQQSLDQGLQFLIQYYNGEERAKGNILERFSAQQFPDLHSELNLSSLELGDSALYFCASSVGGGTGELFFGEGSRLTVL.

This chain uses TRBV6-1 with TRBJ1-1, with TRBD1 as a possible D gene (5 bases). V was clipped by 2 bases and J by 5 bases, with 12 bases between them. From germline, CDR1 is MNHNS and CDR2 SASEGT. The CDR3 is made up of 14 amino acids. CDR3: CASSEYTWGTEAFF. The CDR3 DNA reads as TGTGCCAGCAGTGAATATACTTGGGGGACTGAAGCTTTCTTT.

This chain links TRBV9 with TRBJ2-7, with a possible D match to TRBD1 (6 bases). The CDR3 has 14 amino acids. Germline CDR1 is SGDLS and CDR2 is YYNGEE. V was cut by 0 bases and J by 4 bases, with 11 bases left in between. In nucleotides, the CDR3 is TGTGCCAGCAGCGTAGCTTTCCAGGGGTACGAGCAGTACTTC. Translated, it gives CASSVAFQGYEQYF. Full variable domain (remainder filled in from reference TRBV9 and TRBJ2-7): DSGVTQTPKHLITATGQRVTLRCSPRSGDLSVYWYQQSLDQGLQFLIQYYNGEERAKGNILERFSAQQFPDLHSELNLSSLELGDSALYFCASSVAFQGYEQYFGPGTRLTVT.

This rearrangement joins TRBV9 to TRBJ1-6; 7 positions match TRBD1. The CDR3 is 16 residues long. V was pared by 0 bases and J by 7 bases, with 7 bases of the junction left unmatched. Germline assignment: CDR1 SGDLS and CDR2 YYNGEE. For the CDR3, the DNA is TGTGCCAGCAGCGTAGAGGTGACAGGGATAAATTCACCCCTCCACTTT. Its protein is CASSVEVTGINSPLHF.

CDR3 residues: CASSSKDSGPYSPLHF. The CDR3 DNA reads TGTGCCAGCAGTTCGAAGGACTCGGGCCCCTATTCACCCCTCCACTTT. The chain recombines TRBV28 with TRBJ1-6; D is uncertain. The V and J ends lost 4 bases and 8 bases respectively, with 18 bases between them. Per the germline V gene, CDR1 is MDHEN and CDR2 is SYDVKM. The CDR3 has 16 amino acids.

The V gene is TRBV5-4, the J gene TRBJ1-3; D is unclear. The germline gives CDR1 SGHNT, CDR2 YYREEE (reference sequence). V dropped 1 base and J dropped 4 bases, with 27 bases sitting between them. The CDR3 runs 20 residues. The CDR3: CASSLCGVLLCLYAGNTIYF. CDR3 coding DNA: TGTGCCAGCAGCTTGTGTGGGGTATTATTGTGTCTTTATGCGGGAAACACCATATATTTT. Supplemented by reference TRBV5-4 and TRBJ1-3, the full variable domain reads ETGVTQSPTHLIKTRGQQVTLRCSSQSGHNTVSWYQQALGQGPQFIFQYYREEENGRGNFPPRFSGLQFPNYSSELNVNALELDDSALYLCASSLCGVLLCLYAGNTIYFGEGSWLTVV.

CDR3 DNA: TGTGCCAGCAGCGTAGGATCAGCCAACTATGGCTACACCTTC. It specifies CASSVGSANYGYTF. The chain uses TRBV9 and TRBJ1-2; D remains ambiguous. With 0 bases removed from V and 2 bases from J, the gap between germline ends came to 8 bases. Germline V lookup: CDR1 SGDLS, CDR2 YYNGEE. The CDR3 is made up of 14 amino acids.

CDR3 DNA sequence: TGTGCCAGCAGCTCAGTGAACACTGAAGCTTTCTTT. Encoded protein: CASSSVNTEAFF. This chain joins TRBV5-4 and TRBJ1-1; D unclear. CDR3 length: 12 amino acids. V lost 3 bases to trimming and J lost 0 bases, with 3 bases between them. Germline CDR1 and CDR2: SGHNT and YYREEE (reference sequence).

The genes are TRBV5-1 and TRBJ1-2; 7 bases are a match to TRBD1. The CDR3 covers 12 residues. Germline values: CDR1 SGHRS, CDR2 YFSETQ. Trimming removed 1 base from V and 7 bases from J; junction bases left unmatched: 1. The CDR3 DNA is TGCGCCAGCAGCTTGACAGGGGTTGGCTACACCTTC. It specifies CASSLTGVGYTF. Full variable domain (rest looked up from reference TRBV5-1 and TRBJ1-2): KAGVTQTPRYLIKTRGQQVTLSCSPISGHRSVSWYQQTPGQGLQFLFEYFSETQRNKGNFPGRFSGRQFSNSRSEMNVSTLELGDSALYLCASSLTGVGYTFGSGTRLTVV.

V and J are TRBV10-3 and TRBJ2-7; D possibly corresponds to TRBD1 (6 bases). Trimming removed 3 bases at V and 4 bases at J, with 16 bases between. Germline V gene lookup returns CDR1 ENHRY and CDR2 SYGVKD. The CDR3 contains 15 residues. In nucleotides, the CDR3 is TGTGCCATCAGTGACTCCCAGAGGCAGGGGTACGAGCAGTACTTC. Protein product: CAISDSQRQGYEQYF.

This chain joins TRBV6-5 and TRBJ1-1; TRBD1 is a possible D gene (6 bases). The V end lost 4 bases, the J end lost 4 bases, and 10 bases lay between the germline ends. The CDR3 runs to 13 residues. Germline CDR1 reads MNHEY; CDR2 reads SVGAGI. This chain's CDR3 is CASSWGRGTEAFF. CDR3 DNA sequence: TGTGCCAGCAGTTGGGGGCGCGGCACTGAAGCTTTCTTT.

This chain uses TRBV6-2 or TRBV6-3 with TRBJ1-2; the D is unclear. In germline, CDR1 is MNHEY, CDR2 SVGEGT. The CDR3 is 13 amino acids. Deletions cut 4 bases from V and 4 bases from J, with 10 bases between. In DNA, the CDR3 is TGTGCCAGCAGTTTCCCCGGGAGCTATGGCTACACCTTC. Its translation is CASSFPGSYGYTF.

CDR3 amino acids: CASSLVISSGRHGETQYF. The CDR3 DNA reads TGTGCCAGCAGCTTAGTAATCTCTAGCGGGAGGCATGGAGAGACCCAGTACTTC. This sequence joins TRBV7-9 and TRBJ2-5, with 11 bases lining up with TRBD2. CDR3 length: 18 amino acids. Germline loops: CDR1 SEHNR, CDR2 FQNEAQ (reference sequence). Trimming took 1 base from V and 4 from J; bases not matched to a gene: 11.

This chain joins TRBV27 and TRBJ2-7; possibly TRBD2 for D (6 bases). Trimming took off 0 bases at V and 3 bases at J, with 15 bases between the two ends. CDR3 length equals 16 residues. Germline CDR1 and CDR2: MNHEY and SMNVEV (reference sequence). The chain's CDR3 is CASSLSLGLASYEQYF. CDR3 bases: TGTGCCAGCAGTTTATCTTTGGGGCTAGCGAGCTACGAGCAGTACTTC.